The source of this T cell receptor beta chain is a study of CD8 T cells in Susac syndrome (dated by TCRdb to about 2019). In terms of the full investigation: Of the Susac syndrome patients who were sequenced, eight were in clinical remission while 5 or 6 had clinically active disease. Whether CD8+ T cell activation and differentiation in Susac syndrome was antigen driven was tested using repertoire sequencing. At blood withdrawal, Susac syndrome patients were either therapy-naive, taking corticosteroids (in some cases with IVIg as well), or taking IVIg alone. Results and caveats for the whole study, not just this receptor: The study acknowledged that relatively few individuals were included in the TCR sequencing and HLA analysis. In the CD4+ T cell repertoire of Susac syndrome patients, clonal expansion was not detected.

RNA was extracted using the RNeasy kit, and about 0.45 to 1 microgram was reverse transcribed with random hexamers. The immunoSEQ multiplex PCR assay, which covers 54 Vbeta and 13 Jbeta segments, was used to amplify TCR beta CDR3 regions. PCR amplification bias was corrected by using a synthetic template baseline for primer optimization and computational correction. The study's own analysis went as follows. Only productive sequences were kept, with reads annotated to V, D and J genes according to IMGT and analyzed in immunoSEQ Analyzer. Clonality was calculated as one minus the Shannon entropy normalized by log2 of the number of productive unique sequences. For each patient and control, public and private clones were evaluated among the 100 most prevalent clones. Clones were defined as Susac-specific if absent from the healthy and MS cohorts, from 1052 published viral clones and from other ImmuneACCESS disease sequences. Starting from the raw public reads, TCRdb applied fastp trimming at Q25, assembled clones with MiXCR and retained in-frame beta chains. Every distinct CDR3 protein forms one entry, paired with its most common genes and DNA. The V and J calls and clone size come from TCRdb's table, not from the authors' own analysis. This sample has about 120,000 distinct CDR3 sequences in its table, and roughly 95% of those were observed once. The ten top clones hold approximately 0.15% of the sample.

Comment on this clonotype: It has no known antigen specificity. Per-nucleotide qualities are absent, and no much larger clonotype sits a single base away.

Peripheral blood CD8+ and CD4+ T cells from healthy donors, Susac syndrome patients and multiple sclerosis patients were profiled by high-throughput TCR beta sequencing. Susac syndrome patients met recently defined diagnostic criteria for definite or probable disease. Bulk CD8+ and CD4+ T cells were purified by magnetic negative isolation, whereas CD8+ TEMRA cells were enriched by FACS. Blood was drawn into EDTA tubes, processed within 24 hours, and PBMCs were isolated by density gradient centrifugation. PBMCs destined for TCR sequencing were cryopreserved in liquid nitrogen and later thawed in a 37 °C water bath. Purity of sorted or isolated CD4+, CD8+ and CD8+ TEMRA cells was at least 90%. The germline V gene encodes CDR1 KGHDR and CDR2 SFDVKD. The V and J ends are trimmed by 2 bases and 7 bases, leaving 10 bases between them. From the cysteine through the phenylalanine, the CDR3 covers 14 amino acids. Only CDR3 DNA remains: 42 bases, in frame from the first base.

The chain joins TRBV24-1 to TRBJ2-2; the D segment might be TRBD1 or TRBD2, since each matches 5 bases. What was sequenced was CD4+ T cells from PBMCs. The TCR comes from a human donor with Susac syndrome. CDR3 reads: CATSDYRGGGELFF. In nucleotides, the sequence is TGTGCCACCAGTGATTATCGGGGCGGCGGGGAGCTGTTTTTT.